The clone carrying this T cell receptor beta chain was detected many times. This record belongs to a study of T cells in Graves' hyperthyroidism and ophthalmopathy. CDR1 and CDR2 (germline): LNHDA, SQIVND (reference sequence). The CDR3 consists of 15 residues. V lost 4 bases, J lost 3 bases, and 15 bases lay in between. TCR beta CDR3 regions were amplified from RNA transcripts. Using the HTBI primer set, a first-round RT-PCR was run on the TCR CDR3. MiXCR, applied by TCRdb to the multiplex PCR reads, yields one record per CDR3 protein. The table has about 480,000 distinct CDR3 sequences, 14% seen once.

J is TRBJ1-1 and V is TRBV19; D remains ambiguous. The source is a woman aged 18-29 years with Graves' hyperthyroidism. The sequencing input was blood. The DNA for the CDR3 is TGTGCCAGTAGTAACCAACCCGACGGATACACTGAAGCTTTCTTT. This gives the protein CASSNQPDGYTEAFF. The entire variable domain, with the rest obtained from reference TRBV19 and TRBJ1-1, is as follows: DGGITQSPKYLFRKEGQNVTLSCEQNLNHDAMYWYRQDPGQGLRLIYYSQIVNDFQKGDIAEGYSVSREKKESFPLTVTSAQKNPTAFYLCASSNQPDGYTEAFFGQGTRLTVV.